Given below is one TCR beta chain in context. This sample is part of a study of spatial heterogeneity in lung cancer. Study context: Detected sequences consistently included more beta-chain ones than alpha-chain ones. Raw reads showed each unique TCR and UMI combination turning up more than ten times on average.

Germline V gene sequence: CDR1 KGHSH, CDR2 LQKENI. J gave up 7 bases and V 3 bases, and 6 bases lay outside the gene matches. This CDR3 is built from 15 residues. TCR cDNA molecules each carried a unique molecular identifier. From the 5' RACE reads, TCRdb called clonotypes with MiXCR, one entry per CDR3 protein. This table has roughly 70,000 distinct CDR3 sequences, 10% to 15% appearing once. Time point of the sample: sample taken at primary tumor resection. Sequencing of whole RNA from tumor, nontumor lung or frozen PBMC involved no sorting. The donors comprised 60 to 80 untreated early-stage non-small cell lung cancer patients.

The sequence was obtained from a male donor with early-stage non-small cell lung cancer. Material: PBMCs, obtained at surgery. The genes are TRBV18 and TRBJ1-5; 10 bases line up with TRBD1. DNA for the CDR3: TGTGCCAGCTCACCTGGGACAGGGGTATGGCAGCCCCAGCATTTT. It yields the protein CASSPGTGVWQPQHF.